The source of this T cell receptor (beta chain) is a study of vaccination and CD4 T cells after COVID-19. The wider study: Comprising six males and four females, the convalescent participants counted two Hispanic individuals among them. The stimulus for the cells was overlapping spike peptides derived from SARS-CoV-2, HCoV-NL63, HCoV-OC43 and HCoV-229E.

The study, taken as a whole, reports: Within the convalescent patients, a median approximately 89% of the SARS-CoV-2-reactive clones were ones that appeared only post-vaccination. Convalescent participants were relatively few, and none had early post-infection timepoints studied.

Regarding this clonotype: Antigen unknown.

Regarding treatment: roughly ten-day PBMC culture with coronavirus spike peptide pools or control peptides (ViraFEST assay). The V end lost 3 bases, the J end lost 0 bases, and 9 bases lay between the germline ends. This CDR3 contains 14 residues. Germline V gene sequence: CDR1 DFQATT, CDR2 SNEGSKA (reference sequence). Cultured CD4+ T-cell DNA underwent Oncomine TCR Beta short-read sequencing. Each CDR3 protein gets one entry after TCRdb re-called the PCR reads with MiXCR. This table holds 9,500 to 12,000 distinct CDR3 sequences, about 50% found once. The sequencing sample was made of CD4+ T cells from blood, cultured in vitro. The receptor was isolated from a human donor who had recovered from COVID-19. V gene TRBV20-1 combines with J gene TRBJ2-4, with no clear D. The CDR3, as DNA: TGCAGTGCTAGCGAGCAGATAGCCAAAAACATTCAGTACTTC. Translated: CSASEQIAKNIQYF.